This T cell receptor beta chain comes out of a study of CD8+ T cells in alopecia areata. Looking at the study overall: It was oral tofacitinib, at 5 to 10 mg twice daily, that treated patients received. Study-wide results and caveats: Shared TCR sequences were less clear between patients than in mice, possibly partly from HLA diversity. Especially in alopecia totalis/universalis, lesional scalp showed greater clonality than normal scalp did.

Patients with alopecia areata provided lesional scalp punch biopsies as well as peripheral blood. Once RNA had been extracted, it was reverse transcribed into cDNA to act as the sequencing template. The data were produced by immunoSEQ multiplex PCR, yet TCRdb's version contains in-frame clones alone and is incomplete. In the table there are around 140,000 clones, approximately 87% of which are singletons. In germline, CDR1 is SNHLY, CDR2 FYNNEI. With 9 bases removed from V and 2 bases from J, the gap between germline ends came to 16 bases. The CDR3 extends over 14 amino acids. For this clone: Its antigen is not identified.

This TCR came from a human donor with alopecia areata. The specimen was CD8+ T cells sorted from blood, collected at week 0. The chain is built from TRBV2 and TRBJ1-2; D is perhaps TRBD1 (5 bases). CDR3 DNA: TGTGCCAGGATGAGCAGGGACCTCAACTATGGCTACACCTTC. It is translated as CARMSRDLNYGYTF.